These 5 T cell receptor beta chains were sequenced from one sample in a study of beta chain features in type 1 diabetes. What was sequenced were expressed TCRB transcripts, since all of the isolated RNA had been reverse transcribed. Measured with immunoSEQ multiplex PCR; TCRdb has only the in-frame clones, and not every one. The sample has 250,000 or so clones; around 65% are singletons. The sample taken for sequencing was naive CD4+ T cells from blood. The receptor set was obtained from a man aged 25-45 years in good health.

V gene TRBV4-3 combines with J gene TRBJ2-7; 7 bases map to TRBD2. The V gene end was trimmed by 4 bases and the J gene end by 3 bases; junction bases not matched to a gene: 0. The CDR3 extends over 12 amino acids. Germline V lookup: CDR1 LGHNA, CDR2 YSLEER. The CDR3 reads CASSRTSYEQYF. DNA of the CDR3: TGCGCCAGCAGCCGGACTAGCTACGAGCAGTACTTC.

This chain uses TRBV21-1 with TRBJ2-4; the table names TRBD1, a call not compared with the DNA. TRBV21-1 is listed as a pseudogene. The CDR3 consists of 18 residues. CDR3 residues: CASSKARQFRISKNIQYF. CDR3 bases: TGTGCCAGCAGCAAAGCGCGACAGTTTAGAATCTCCAAAAACATTCAGTACTTC.

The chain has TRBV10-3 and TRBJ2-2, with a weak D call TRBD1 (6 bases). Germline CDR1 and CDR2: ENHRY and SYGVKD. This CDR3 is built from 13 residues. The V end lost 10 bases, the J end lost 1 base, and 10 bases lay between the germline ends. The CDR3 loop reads CATRTENTGELFF. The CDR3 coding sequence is TGTGCCACCAGGACAGAGAACACCGGGGAGCTGTTTTTT.

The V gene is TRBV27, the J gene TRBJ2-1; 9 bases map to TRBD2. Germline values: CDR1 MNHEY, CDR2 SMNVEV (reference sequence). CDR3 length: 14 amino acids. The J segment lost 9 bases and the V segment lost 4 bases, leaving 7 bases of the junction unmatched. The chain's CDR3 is CASSSGTSLGEQFF. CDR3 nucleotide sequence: TGTGCCAGCAGTTCCGGGACTAGCTTAGGTGAGCAGTTCTTC.

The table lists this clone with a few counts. CDR3 bases: TGCAGCGTTGAAGGCCCCCGCGCGGGTATGGATGATACGCAGTATTTT. It translates to CSVEGPRAGMDDTQYF. The chain employs TRBV29-1 and TRBJ2-3, with a possible D match to TRBD2 (5 bases). The CDR3 is made up of 16 amino acids. Germline V lookup: CDR1 SQVTM, CDR2 ANQGSEA. The V end lost 1 base, the J end lost 6 bases, and 20 bases lay between the germline ends.